This T cell receptor beta chain was identified during a study of blood T cell repertoires in COVID-19. Study overall: Acute-phase and convalescent COVID-19 samples originated in the United States, Italy and Spain. From T cells, B-cell-depleted T cells, or PBMCs came the material, which was cDNA or gDNA.

As handled by the study authors: Scientists estimated how many nucleated cells there were by amplifying reference gene primers. The method was immunoSEQ multiplex PCR; TCRdb's version includes in-frame clones alone and lacks a portion of them. V and J calls plus clone size are reproduced from that table; the DNA served to infer D and trimming. The table records tens of thousands of clones, 89% of them present only once. Trimming pared 4 bases from V and 4 bases from J, leaving 11 bases between. This CDR3 comprises 13 residues. CDR1 is SGHKS, CDR2 YYEKEE, per germline (reference sequence). The chain uses TRBV5-5 and TRBJ1-1; D is ambiguous. This receptor was taken from a man aged 70-80 years with active or convalescent COVID-19. Sequenced input: peripheral blood. The CDR3 is CASSPPAGTEAFF. In DNA, the CDR3 is TGTGCCAGCAGCCCTCCTGCCGGCACTGAAGCTTTCTTT.